The clone carrying this T cell receptor beta chain has at least ten counts. The junction departs from the called germline gene at one end, perhaps through a read error. TCRdb re-derived calls from the 5' RACE reads in MiXCR, one entry per CDR3 protein. This table holds about 890,000 distinct CDR3 sequences, about 12% found once. The data originate from a study of identical twins. The CDR3 spans 15 residues. The germline V gene encodes CDR1 SGHRS and CDR2 YFSETQ. The data were also submitted as part of a second study, on yellow fever vaccine responses in identical twins.

This chain connects TRBV5-1 to TRBJ2-1; D is perhaps TRBD2 (6 bases). The clonotype comes from a woman aged 18-35 years in good health. Sequenced material: PBMCs. The CDR3 DNA reads as TGTGCCAGCAGCTTAGTAACTAGCTCATACAATGAGCAGTTCTTC. Protein sequence: CASSLVTSSYNEQFF.